This T cell receptor beta chain was captured in a study of blood T cell repertoires in COVID-19. Overall study context: Researchers got acute and convalescent COVID-19 samples from the United States, Italy and Spain.

The CDR3 is 15 amino acids. Trimming took 2 bases from V and 3 from J, leaving 14 bases between them. CDR1 is SEHNR and CDR2 is FQNEAQ in the germline V gene (reference sequence). Seattle's enrolled individuals joined amid active infection and were then monitored longitudinally. Data came from immunoSEQ multiplex PCR; TCRdb stores just in-frame clones and leaves some out. The table records under 200,000 clones, around four fifths of them present only once. The chain couples TRBV7-9 to TRBJ2-7; possible D gene TRBD1, 5 bases. What was sequenced was peripheral blood. This TCR was recovered from a woman in her 70s with COVID-19, enrolled during active disease. CDR3 amino acids: CASSLNLPGNYEQYF. The CDR3 region has the DNA TGTGCCAGCAGCTTAAATTTACCAGGGAACTACGAGCAGTACTTC. Together with reference TRBV7-9 and TRBJ2-7, the CDR3 gives the full variable domain: DTGVSQNPRHKITKRGQNVTFRCDPISEHNRLYWYRQTLGQGPEFLTYFQNEAQLEKSRLLSDRFSAERPKGSFSTLEIQRTEQGDSAMYLCASSLNLPGNYEQYFGPGTRLTVT.